This TCR beta chain was observed in a study of blood T cell repertoires in COVID-19 (dated by TCRdb to 2020 to 2022). Notes on the research overall: The collaborator samples originated in the United States, Italy and Spain and spanned the acute and convalescent phases of COVID-19. Samples came from the ongoing ImmuneRACE study (first 160 participants) plus 1,254 subjects from 6 global collaborators. Deeply sampled blood TCRbeta repertoires from subjects exposed to, actively infected with, or recovered from COVID-19 were included in the dataset. The repertoires were made available in a free public database intended to serve as a resource for research on the immune response to SARS-CoV-2. Where available, HLA class I and class II types were obtained from metadata supplied by the sample provider rather than from assay-based typing. Nearly every sample came with metadata listing a de-identified subject ID, COVID-19 status, age in years and sex. The material from the prospective study consisted of cDNA or gDNA derived from T cells, B-cell-depleted T cells, or PBMCs.

In the germline V gene, CDR1 corresponds to SGHTA and CDR2 to FQGNSA. The V end loses 1 base and the J end loses 6 bases, and a stretch of 9 bases separates them. From the cysteine up to the phenylalanine, the CDR3 has a length of 13 residues. Only the CDR3 portion is preserved as DNA: 39 bases, with reading frame beginning at the first base. TCRbeta CDR3 regions were amplified from genomic DNA by means of the immunoSEQ Assay, a bias-controlled multiplex PCR. Concerning the study's data processing: Nucleated cell counts per sample were estimated from amplification of reference gene primers within the assay. Sequence reads were collapsed and filtered to measure the absolute abundance of every unique TCRbeta CDR3 rearrangement. For each sample, productive Simpson clonality was calculated as the square root of Simpson's diversity index over productive rearrangements. As stored in TCRdb, this immuneACCESS dataset retains in-frame rearrangements with V and J assigned. A fraction of the clones does not appear; measured against another copy, unresolved V genes explain less than half of the discrepancy, and the remainder lacks a known reason. Clone size and V and J calls were adopted from that table, with D and trimming inferred from the DNA. The table for this sample lists 50,000 to 65,000 clones; 76% of them were counted only once. Of the sample, approximately 6.4% falls within the top ten clones.

A remark on this clone: The antigen this receptor binds is unknown. The sample holds no much larger clone one base away, and base qualities are not on file.

On the study overall, not on this receptor specifically: The quantity of clinical and demographic metadata differed by source and by participant and was supplied without curation.

Whole blood was collected in K2EDTA tubes by collaborating institutions according to the institutions' own protocols. For TCRbeta analysis, collaborator samples were shipped as frozen whole blood, as isolated PBMCs, or as DNA extracted from either sample type. This TCR came from a woman aged 50 to 65 with active or convalescent COVID-19. Here the chain combines TRBV7-2 and TRBJ1-1; a tentative D match to TRBD1 spans 5 bases. Sequenced material: peripheral blood. CDR3 reads: CASSLVGEAEAFF. The DNA sequence is as follows: TGTGCCAGCAGCTTAGTAGGGGAGGCTGAAGCTTTCTTT.